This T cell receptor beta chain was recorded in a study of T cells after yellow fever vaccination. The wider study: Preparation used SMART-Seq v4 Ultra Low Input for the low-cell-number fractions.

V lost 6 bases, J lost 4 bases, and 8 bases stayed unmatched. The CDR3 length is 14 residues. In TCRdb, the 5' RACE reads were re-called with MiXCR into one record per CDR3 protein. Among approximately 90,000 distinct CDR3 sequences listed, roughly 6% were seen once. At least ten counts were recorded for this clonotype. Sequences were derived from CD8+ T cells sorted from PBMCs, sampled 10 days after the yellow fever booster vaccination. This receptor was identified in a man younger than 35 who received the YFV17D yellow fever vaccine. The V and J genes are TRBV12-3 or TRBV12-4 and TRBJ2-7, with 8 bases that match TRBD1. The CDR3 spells CASRIRQGRYEQYF. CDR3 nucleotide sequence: TGTGCCAGCAGAATAAGACAGGGGCGGTACGAGCAGTACTTC.